This TCR beta chain is drawn from a study of T cells after yellow fever vaccination. Across the whole study: The authors prepared low-cell-number fractions using SMART-Seq v4 Ultra Low Input. General study results and limits: Bulk-population clonotypes that are abundant could appear as contaminants in FACS-sorted repertoires. Some clonotypes were seen in both the CD4 and the CD8 compartments. These made up a small share and likely arose from convergent recombination.

Turning to this clonotype: Antigen specificity is unknown.

5'RACE template switching produced TCR cDNA carrying a universal primer site and UMIs. TCRdb re-called the 5' RACE reads through MiXCR, storing one row per CDR3 protein. The data show roughly 250,000 distinct CDR3 sequences, over 10% seen once. The TCR comes from a man aged 25-40 years who received the YFV17D yellow fever vaccine. The input for sequencing was CD4+ T cells sorted from PBMCs, taken 45 days after the yellow fever booster vaccination.

CDR3 in amino acids: CASSGPSGSTAEQFF. CDR3 sequence (DNA): TGTGCCAGCAGTGGCCCTAGCGGGAGTACGGCTGAGCAGTTCTTC. The chain recombines TRBV6-1 with TRBJ2-1; 10 bases fit TRBD2. The germline V gene has CDR1 MNHNS and CDR2 SASEGT. V gave up 4 bases and J gave up 9 bases; unmatched junction bases: 9. The CDR3 consists of 15 residues.